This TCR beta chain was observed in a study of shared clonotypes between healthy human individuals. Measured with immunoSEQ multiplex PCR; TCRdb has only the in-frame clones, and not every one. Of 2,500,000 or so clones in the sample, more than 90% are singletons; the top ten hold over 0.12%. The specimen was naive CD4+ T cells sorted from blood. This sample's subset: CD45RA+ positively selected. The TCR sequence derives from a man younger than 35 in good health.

The DNA of the CDR3 is TGTGCCAGCAGTGTCGGACAGGGGGCAGTGGGGTATGGCTACACCTTC. Translating gives CASSVGQGAVGYGYTF. The chain carries TRBV2 and TRBJ1-2; 11 positions agree with TRBD1. Trimming removed 4 bases from V and 5 bases from J; junction bases left unmatched: 9. CDR1 is SNHLY and CDR2 is FYNNEI in the germline V gene. This CDR3 contains 16 residues.